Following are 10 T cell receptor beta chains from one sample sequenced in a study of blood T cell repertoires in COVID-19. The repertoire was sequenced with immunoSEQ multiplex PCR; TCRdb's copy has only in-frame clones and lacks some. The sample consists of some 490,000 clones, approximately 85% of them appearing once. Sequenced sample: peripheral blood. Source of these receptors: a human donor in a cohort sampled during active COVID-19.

CDR3 residues: CASSRWGDTEAFF. The CDR3 DNA reads as TGTGCCAGCAGTCGGTGGGGGGATACTGAAGCTTTCTTT. This chain links TRBV25-1 with TRBJ1-1, with a possible D match to TRBD1 (5 bases). Deletions cut 5 bases from V and 5 bases from J, with 12 bases between. Looked up from germline, CDR1 is MGHDK and CDR2 is SYGVNS. The length of the CDR3 is 13 residues. Using reference TRBV25-1 and TRBJ1-1 for the parts outside the CDR3, the full variable domain is EADIYQTPRYLVIGTGKKITLECSQTMGHDKMYWYQQDPGMELHLIHYSYGVNSTEKGDLSSESTVSRIRTEHFPLTLESARPSHTSQYLCASSRWGDTEAFFGQGTRLTVV.

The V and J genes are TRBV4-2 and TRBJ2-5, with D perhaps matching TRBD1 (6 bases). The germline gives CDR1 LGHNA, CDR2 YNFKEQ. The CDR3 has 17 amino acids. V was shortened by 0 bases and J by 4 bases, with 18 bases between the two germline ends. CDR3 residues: CASSQDGTPEGGETQYF. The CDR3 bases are TGTGCCAGCAGCCAAGACGGGACACCCGAGGGCGGAGAGACCCAGTACTTC.

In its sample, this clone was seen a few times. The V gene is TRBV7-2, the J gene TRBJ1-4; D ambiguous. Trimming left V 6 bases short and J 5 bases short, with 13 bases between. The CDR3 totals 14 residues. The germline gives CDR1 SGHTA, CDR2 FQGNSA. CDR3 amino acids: CASSIGSGNEKLFF. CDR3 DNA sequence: TGTGCCAGCAGTATAGGCAGCGGAAATGAAAAACTGTTTTTT. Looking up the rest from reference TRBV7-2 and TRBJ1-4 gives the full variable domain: GAGVSQSPSNKVTEKGKDVELRCDPISGHTALYWYRQSLGQGLEFLIYFQGNSAPDKSGLPSDRFSAERTGGSVSTLTIQRTQQEDSAVYLCASSIGSGNEKLFFGSGTQLSVL.

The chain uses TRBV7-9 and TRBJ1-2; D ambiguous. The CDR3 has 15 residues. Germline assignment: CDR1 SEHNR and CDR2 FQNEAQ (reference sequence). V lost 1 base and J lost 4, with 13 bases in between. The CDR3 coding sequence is TGTGCCAGCAGCTTAGGAGTGGCGGCCTTCTATGGCTACACCTTC. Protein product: CASSLGVAAFYGYTF.

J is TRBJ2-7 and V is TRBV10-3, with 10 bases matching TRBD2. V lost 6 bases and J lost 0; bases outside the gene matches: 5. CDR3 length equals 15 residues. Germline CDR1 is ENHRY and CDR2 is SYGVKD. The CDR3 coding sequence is TGTGCCATCAGGAACCCTAGCGGGAGCTCCTACGAGCAGTACTTC. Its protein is CAIRNPSGSSYEQYF.

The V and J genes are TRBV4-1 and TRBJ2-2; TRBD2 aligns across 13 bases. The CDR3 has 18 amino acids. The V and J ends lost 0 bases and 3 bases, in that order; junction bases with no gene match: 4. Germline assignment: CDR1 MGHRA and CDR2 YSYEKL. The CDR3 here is CASSQDTSGRVYTGELFF. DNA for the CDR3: TGCGCCAGCAGCCAAGACACTAGCGGGAGGGTTTACACCGGGGAGCTGTTTTTT.

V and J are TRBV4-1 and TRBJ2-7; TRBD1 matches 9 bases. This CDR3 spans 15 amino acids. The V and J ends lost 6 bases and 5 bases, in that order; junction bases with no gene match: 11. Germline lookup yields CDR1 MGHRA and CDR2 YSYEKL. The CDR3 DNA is TGCGCCAGCAGACAACCCGGGACAGGGAGGGACGAGCAGTACTTC. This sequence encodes CASRQPGTGRDEQYF.

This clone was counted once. The CDR3, as DNA: TGTGCCAGTAGCTCTAGCGGGGACTACCTCTCCTACAATGAGCAGTTCTTC. Amino acids: CASSSSGDYLSYNEQFF. The V call is TRBV19, the J call TRBJ2-1; TRBD2 matches 9 bases. Germline V gives CDR1 LNHDA, CDR2 SQIVND (reference sequence). Germline trimming cut 6 bases from V and 0 bases from J; bases unmatched to any gene: 9. This CDR3 region has 17 residues. The whole variable domain, remainder taken from reference TRBV19 and TRBJ2-1, is DGGITQSPKYLFRKEGQNVTLSCEQNLNHDAMYWYRQDPGQGLRLIYYSQIVNDFQKGDIAEGYSVSREKKESFPLTVTSAQKNPTAFYLCASSSSGDYLSYNEQFFGPGTRLTVL.

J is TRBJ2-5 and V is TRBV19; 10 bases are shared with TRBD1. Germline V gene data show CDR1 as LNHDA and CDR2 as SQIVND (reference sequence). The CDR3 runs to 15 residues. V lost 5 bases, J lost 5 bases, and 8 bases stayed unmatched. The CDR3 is CASSPTGQGRETQYF. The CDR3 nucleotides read TGTGCCAGTAGTCCTACGGGACAGGGGCGGGAGACCCAGTACTTC.

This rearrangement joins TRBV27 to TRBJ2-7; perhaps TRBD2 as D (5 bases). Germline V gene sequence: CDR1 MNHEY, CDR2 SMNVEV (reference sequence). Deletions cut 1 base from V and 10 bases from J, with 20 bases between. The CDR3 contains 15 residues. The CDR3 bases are TGTGCCAGCAGTTTATATGGGAGCTCTGCCTACGGACAGTACTTC. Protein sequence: CASSLYGSSAYGQYF.